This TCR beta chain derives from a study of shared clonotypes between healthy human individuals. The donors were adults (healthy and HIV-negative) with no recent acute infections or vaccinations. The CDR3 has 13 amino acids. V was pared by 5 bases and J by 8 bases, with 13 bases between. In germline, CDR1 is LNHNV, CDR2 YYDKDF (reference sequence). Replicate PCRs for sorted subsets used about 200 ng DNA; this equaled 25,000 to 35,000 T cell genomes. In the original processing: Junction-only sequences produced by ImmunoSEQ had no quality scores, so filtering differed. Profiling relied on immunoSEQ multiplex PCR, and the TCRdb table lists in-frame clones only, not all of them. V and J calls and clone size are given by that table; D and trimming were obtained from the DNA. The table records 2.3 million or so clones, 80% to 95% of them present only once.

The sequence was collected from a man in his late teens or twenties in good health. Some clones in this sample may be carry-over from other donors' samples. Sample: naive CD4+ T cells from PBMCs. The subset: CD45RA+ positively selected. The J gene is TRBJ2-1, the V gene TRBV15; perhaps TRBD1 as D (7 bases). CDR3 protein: CATSFFRGDEQFF. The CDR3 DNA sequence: TGTGCCACCAGCTTCTTCAGGGGGGATGAGCAGTTCTTC.